Included here is one TCR beta chain sequence, with context. Its matching antigen is unknown. This sample is drawn from a study of cytomegalovirus exposure and HLA in healthy donors. Trimming took 5 bases from V and 1 from J; bases not matched to a gene: 6. CDR3 length: 16 residues. Germline V gene lookup returns CDR1 SNHLY and CDR2 FYNNEI. PCR primers comprised 60 Vbeta and 13 Jbeta primers. TCRdb's copy holds only in-frame clones and misses some; the assay was immunoSEQ multiplex PCR. The table includes around 110,000 clones, more than 60% detected once. Study-wide findings and caveats: When analyzed later, the rates of TCR association showed variation by HLA locus, with DRB1 the most and HLA-C the fewest.

The chain recombines TRBV2 with TRBJ2-3; 10 positions agree with TRBD2. Sequenced material: PBMCs. The clonotype originates from a man aged 55-75 years in good health and CMV-seronegative. The CDR3: CASSSLAGGGTDTQYF. Here the CDR3 DNA reads TGTGCCAGCAGTTCCTTAGCGGGGGGCGGCACAGATACGCAGTATTTT.